This record concerns one T cell receptor beta chain sequence. The antigen is undetermined. These data originate in a study of cytotoxic CD8 clonotypes in ibrutinib-treated CLL. Whole-study findings and limits: Baseline clonality, above age-matched healthy donor levels, tracked circulating CD8+ T-cell counts.

Assay used: immunoSEQ multiplex PCR; TCRdb lists only in-frame clones, some missing. Here the sample spans more than 110,000 clones, 70% to 90% being singletons. V shed 4 bases, J shed 4 bases, and the junction held 1 base outside the gene matches. The CDR3 is 13 amino acids. Germline CDR1 LGHNA, CDR2 YNFKEQ. The chain is built from TRBV4-2 and TRBJ2-1; 7 bases agree with TRBD1. The clonotype comes from a human donor with chronic lymphocytic leukemia. Here the sequenced sample was PBMCs, taken after 36 months of ibrutinib treatment. DNA of the CDR3: TGTGCCAGCAGCCTGGGACAGTACAATGAGCAGTTCTTC. This translates into CASSLGQYNEQFF.